Following are 26 T cell receptor beta chains from one sample sequenced in a study of technical replicates of blood from a few donors (dated by TCRdb to about 2017). Libraries were made using the immunoSEQ multiplex PCR assay. Held by TCRdb, this immuneACCESS table contains in-frame sequences only and omits some clones. Under half of the omission traces to an unresolved V gene where checked; the cause of the rest is unknown. This sample comprises tens of thousands of clones, 92% of them detected only once. Clones ranked in the top ten supply 0.27% of the sample. Sequenced: T cells isolated from PBMCs. These receptors were obtained from a human donor in good health.

The chain couples TRBV27 to TRBJ2-7; 10 bases fit TRBD2. The CDR3 sequence is 15 residues long. The V segment lost 3 bases and the J segment 6 bases; nucleotides outside the gene matches: 8. Germline V gene lookup returns CDR1 MNHEY and CDR2 SMNVEV (reference sequence). The CDR3 loop is CASSFLAGGVGEQYF. The CDR3 DNA reads TGTGCCAGCAGTTTCTTAGCGGGAGGAGTTGGCGAGCAGTACTTC.

The rearrangement joins TRBV6-4 to TRBJ2-1, with 7 bases fitting TRBD2. CDR3 length: 16 residues. Germline values: CDR1 MRHNA, CDR2 SNTAGT. With V trimmed by 8 bases and J by 6 bases, 16 bases remained unmatched. DNA of the CDR3: TGTGCCAGCGCAAGACAGATGACTAGCCTGATCAATGAGCAGTTCTTC. It codes for CASARQMTSLINEQFF.

This clone has a single count. The V call is TRBV2, the J call TRBJ1-1, with TRBD1 as a possible D gene (5 bases). From germline, CDR1 is SNHLY and CDR2 FYNNEI. Trimming shortened V by 5 bases and J by 3 bases, and 16 bases separated the two germline ends. CDR3 length: 15 residues. CDR3 sequence (DNA): TGTGCCAGCAGTCAGCTACAGGTTCCCCACACTGAAGCTTTCTTT. Amino acid sequence: CASSQLQVPHTEAFF.

The rearrangement joins TRBV4-2 to TRBJ1-5; TRBD1 matches at 7 bases. Germline CDR1 is LGHNA and CDR2 is YNFKEQ. The length of the CDR3 is 16 residues. V lost 0 bases, J lost 2 bases, and 4 bases stayed unmatched. The CDR3 region is CASSQDGTVGNQPQHF. In nucleotides, the CDR3 is TGTGCCAGCAGCCAAGATGGGACAGTTGGCAATCAGCCCCAGCATTTT.

V gene TRBV23-1 combines with J gene TRBJ2-7; 7 bases fit TRBD1. TRBV23-1 is annotated as an ORF whose role is uncertain. The J segment lost 2 bases and the V segment lost 10 bases, leaving 11 bases of the junction unmatched. This CDR3 is built from 14 residues. CDR3 bases: TGCGCCACCTACCACAGGGGTTACACCTACGAGCAGTACTTC. Encoded protein: CATYHRGYTYEQYF.

The V gene is TRBV18, the J gene TRBJ2-2; TRBD2 is a possible D gene (6 bases). The germline CDR1 and CDR2 sequences are KGHSH and LQKENI. The CDR3 has 18 amino acids. V gave up 4 bases and J gave up 5 bases, with 23 bases separating them. CDR3 protein: CASSLITLSGAGTGELFF. The CDR3 DNA is TGTGCCAGCTCACTCATCACCTTATCCGGGGCGGGAACCGGGGAGCTGTTTTTT.

V usage is TRBV9 and J usage is TRBJ2-2; D not certain. The CDR3 is made up of 16 amino acids. Per the germline V gene, CDR1 is SGDLS and CDR2 is YYNGEE. V was clipped by 0 bases and J by 3 bases, with 12 bases between them. The CDR3 loop is CASSVVYGSDTGELFF. The CDR3 nucleotides are TGTGCCAGCAGCGTAGTTTATGGCTCCGACACCGGGGAGCTGTTTTTT.

The CDR3 nucleotides read TGTGCCAGCAGTCGACAAGAAATTAACTATGGCTACACCTTC. Translation gives CASSRQEINYGYTF. The chain links TRBV7-9 to TRBJ1-2; D is undetermined. With 6 bases removed from V and 1 base from J, the gap between germline ends came to 12 bases. This CDR3 spans 14 amino acids. Germline CDR1 reads SEHNR; CDR2 reads FQNEAQ (reference sequence).

This clone was counted once. The genes are TRBV15 and TRBJ2-1, with 9 bases that match TRBD1. This CDR3 is 16 amino acids long. V lost 0 bases to trimming and J lost 4 bases; unmatched junction nucleotides: 4. Germline-derived CDR1 and CDR2 are LNHNV and YYDKDF (reference sequence). The CDR3 is CATSRDTGQGYNEQFF. Here the CDR3 DNA reads TGTGCCACCAGCAGAGATACTGGACAGGGGTACAATGAGCAGTTCTTC.

V usage is TRBV6-5 and J usage is TRBJ2-7, with D tentatively TRBD2 (6 bases). Trimming removed 6 bases at V and 0 bases at J, with 12 bases between. CDR1 is MNHEY and CDR2 is SVGAGI in the germline V gene. This CDR3 has 14 amino acids. The CDR3 DNA follows: TGTGCCAGCAGCAGACTAGGGACCTCCTACGAGCAGTACTTC. This gives the protein CASSRLGTSYEQYF.

V is TRBV14 and J is TRBJ2-5; D is unclear. CDR1 is SGHDN and CDR2 is FVKESK in the germline V gene. V gave up 4 bases and J gave up 6 bases, with 9 bases separating them. The CDR3 loop spans 12 amino acids. CDR3 sequence reads: CASSRLRKTQYF. The CDR3 DNA is TGTGCCAGCAGCCGATTGAGGAAGACCCAGTACTTC.

The chain couples TRBV11-2 to TRBJ2-4; 10 nucleotides align to TRBD2. Germline trimming cut 6 bases from V and 3 bases from J; bases unmatched to any gene: 11. This CDR3 is 17 amino acids long. CDR1 is SGHAT, CDR2 FQNNGV, per germline. CDR3 sequence (DNA): TGTGCCAGCAGTTCGGGACGAGCGGGAGGGGTCAAAAACATTCAGTACTTC. Translation: CASSSGRAGGVKNIQYF. Full variable domain (rest looked up from reference TRBV11-2 and TRBJ2-4): EAGVAQSPRYKIIEKRQSVAFWCNPISGHATLYWYQQILGQGPKLLIQFQNNGVVDDSQLPKDRFSAERLKGVDSTLKIQPAKLEDSAVYLCASSSGRAGGVKNIQYFGAGTRLSVL.

The V gene is TRBV4-1, the J gene TRBJ1-1, with TRBD1 matching 9 bases. V shed 1 base and J 0 bases; nucleotides not matched to a gene: 6. The CDR3 has 17 residues. From germline, CDR1 is MGHRA and CDR2 YSYEKL. The CDR3 loop reads CASSQGTGARVNTEAFF. Here the CDR3 DNA reads TGCGCCAGCAGCCAAGGGACAGGGGCTAGGGTGAACACTGAAGCTTTCTTT.

V usage is TRBV6-5 and J usage is TRBJ1-5; D gene ambiguous. Germline CDR1 MNHEY, CDR2 SVGAGI. V was shortened by 6 bases and J by 2 bases, with 14 bases between the two germline ends. The CDR3 length is 15 residues. Here the CDR3 reads CASSLSGWGNQPQHF. CDR3 in DNA: TGTGCCAGCAGCTTGTCAGGCTGGGGCAATCAGCCCCAGCATTTT.

The chain joins TRBV2 to TRBJ2-1; D might be TRBD2 (6 bases). The length of the CDR3 is 14 residues. Trimming took off 3 bases at V and 4 bases at J, with 10 bases between the two ends. CDR1 and CDR2 from the germline V gene are SNHLY and FYNNEI. Written as DNA, the CDR3 is TGTGCCAGCAGTGAGGGGGGACTGTACAATGAGCAGTTCTTC. Translated, it gives CASSEGGLYNEQFF.

The J gene is TRBJ1-2, the V gene TRBV6-5; D possibly corresponds to TRBD1 (5 bases). Per the germline V gene, CDR1 is MNHEY and CDR2 is SVGAGI. The ends were cut back, 0 bases at V and 6 bases at J, with 17 bases in the middle. CDR3 length: 16 amino acids. CDR3 in amino acids: CASSYSIPGRVHGYTF. In DNA form, the CDR3 reads TGTGCCAGCAGTTACTCGATCCCAGGGAGGGTTCATGGCTACACCTTC.

The CDR3 DNA reads as TGTGCCAGCAGTTCACAGGGGAATTCACCCCTCCACTTT. The encoded protein is CASSSQGNSPLHF. The rearrangement joins TRBV5-6 to TRBJ1-6, with 7 positions matching TRBD1. Germline assignment: CDR1 SGHDT and CDR2 YYEEEE. Losses at the gene ends were 5 bases for V and 7 bases for J; bases not matched to a gene: 3. The CDR3 is 13 amino acids.

V gene TRBV9 combines with J gene TRBJ2-5; 9 bases fit TRBD2. CDR1 is SGDLS and CDR2 is YYNGEE in the germline V gene. This CDR3 comprises 15 residues. The J segment lost 5 bases and the V segment lost 2 bases, leaving 7 bases of the junction unmatched. The DNA for the CDR3 is TGTGCCAGCAGCGTTGCCTTTCTAGCGGGGGAGACCCAGTACTTC. It is translated as CASSVAFLAGETQYF.

The chain combines TRBV30 with TRBJ1-3, with a possible D match to TRBD1 (6 bases). Germline-derived CDR1 and CDR2 are GTSNPN and SVGIG (reference sequence). Trimming cost V 7 bases and J 0 bases, with 19 bases left between them. This CDR3 region has 16 residues. Here the CDR3 reads CASGKGGSFSGNTIYF. The DNA for the CDR3 is TGTGCCTCCGGAAAAGGGGGAAGTTTCTCTGGAAACACCATATATTTT.

The rearrangement joins TRBV29-1 to TRBJ2-1; 12 bases map to TRBD2. CDR3 size: 12 residues. Germline lookup yields CDR1 SQVTM and CDR2 ANQGSEA. The junction had 4 bases not matched to a gene; V was cut back by 4 bases and J by 12 bases. For the CDR3, the DNA is TGCAGCGTTGCGACTAGCGGGGGACCGCAGTTCTTC. It translates to CSVATSGGPQFF.

The V and J genes are TRBV2 and TRBJ1-2, with unresolved D. Deletions cut 9 bases from V and 3 bases from J, with 14 bases between. The CDR3 covers 13 residues. CDR1 and CDR2 from the germline V gene are SNHLY and FYNNEI. The CDR3 DNA reads as TGTGCCAGACCGTTAGACGGGGACTATGGCTACACCTTC. This codes for CARPLDGDYGYTF.

The chain employs TRBV18 and TRBJ2-5, with TRBD2 as a possible D gene (5 bases). Per germline, CDR1 KGHSH and CDR2 LQKENI. Trimming removed 1 base from V and 4 bases from J, with 10 bases in between. The CDR3 has 14 residues. The CDR3: CASSPLSGTETQYF. The CDR3, as DNA: TGTGCCAGCTCACCACTCAGCGGTACAGAGACCCAGTACTTC. The complete variable domain, with remaining parts taken from reference TRBV18 and TRBJ2-5, reads NAGVMQNPRHLVRRRGQEARLRCSPMKGHSHVYWYRQLPEEGLKFMVYLQKENIIDESGMPKERFSAEFPKEGPSILRIQQVVRGDSAAYFCASSPLSGTETQYFGPGTRLLVL.

The chain recombines TRBV7-9 with TRBJ2-5; 9 bases are a match to TRBD2. The germline gives CDR1 SEHNR, CDR2 FQNEAQ (reference sequence). This CDR3 has 14 amino acids. The J segment lost 5 bases and the V segment lost 5 bases, leaving 6 bases of the junction unmatched. The CDR3 loop reads CASSTGTSLETQYF. The CDR3 DNA sequence: TGTGCCAGCAGCACCGGGACTAGCTTGGAGACCCAGTACTTC.

The chain couples TRBV4-1 to TRBJ2-7; 13 nucleotides line up with TRBD2. Germline V gene data show CDR1 as MGHRA and CDR2 as YSYEKL. This CDR3 contains 17 residues. The ends lost 1 base at V and 0 bases at J; junction bases unmatched: 3. Written as DNA, the CDR3 is TGCGCCAGCAGCCAAGCTACTAGCGGGAGGGACTCCTACGAGCAGTACTTC. It yields the protein CASSQATSGRDSYEQYF.

CDR3 amino acids: CASSHQGGTGPFF. The CDR3 nucleotides read TGTGCCAGCAGTCACCAGGGGGGAACGGGTCCTTTCTTT. The chain couples TRBV7-3 to TRBJ1-1; TRBD1 aligns across 7 bases. Germline V gives CDR1 SGHTA, CDR2 FQGTGA. The V segment lost 6 bases and the J segment 12 bases; nucleotides outside the gene matches: 13. The CDR3 contains 13 residues. The complete variable domain, with remaining parts taken from reference TRBV7-3 and TRBJ1-1, reads GAGVSQTPSNKVTEKGKYVELRCDPISGHTALYWYRQSLGQGPEFLIYFQGTGAADDSGLPNDRFFAVRPEGSVSTLKIQRTERGDSAVYLCASSHQGGTGPFFGQGTRLTVV.

The chain joins TRBV27 to TRBJ1-3; the match to TRBD1 covers 9 bases. The CDR3 spans 15 residues. The ends lost 5 bases at V and 7 bases at J; junction bases unmatched: 9. Germline V lookup: CDR1 MNHEY, CDR2 SMNVEV (reference sequence). The CDR3 region is CASSDPGQGWNTIYF. CDR3 coding DNA: TGTGCCAGCAGTGACCCGGGACAGGGTTGGAACACCATATATTTT.